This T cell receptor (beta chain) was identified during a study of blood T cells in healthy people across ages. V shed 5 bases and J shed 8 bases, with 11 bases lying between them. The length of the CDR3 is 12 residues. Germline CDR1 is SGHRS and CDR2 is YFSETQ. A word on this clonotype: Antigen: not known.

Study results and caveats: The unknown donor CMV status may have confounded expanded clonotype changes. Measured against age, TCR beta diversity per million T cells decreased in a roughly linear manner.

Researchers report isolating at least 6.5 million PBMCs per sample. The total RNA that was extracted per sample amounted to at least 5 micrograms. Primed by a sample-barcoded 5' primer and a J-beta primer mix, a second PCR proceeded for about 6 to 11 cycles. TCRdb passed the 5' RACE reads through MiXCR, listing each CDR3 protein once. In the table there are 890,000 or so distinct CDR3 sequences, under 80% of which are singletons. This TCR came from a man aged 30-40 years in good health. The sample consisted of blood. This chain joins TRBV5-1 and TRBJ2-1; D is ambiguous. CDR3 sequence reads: CASSAIGDEQFF. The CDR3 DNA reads TGCGCCAGCAGTGCTATTGGAGATGAGCAGTTCTTC.